This paragraph reports one TCR beta chain. Antigen: not known. At one end, the junction sequence differs from germline, possibly due to a read error. Through a sample-barcoded 5' primer and a J-beta primer mix, a second PCR was run for about 6 to 11 cycles. Researchers report that each sample yielded at least 2.5 million CDR3-containing paired-end reads. Using its own MiXCR run on the 5' RACE reads, TCRdb lists one record per CDR3 protein. The sample lists about 1.4 million distinct CDR3 sequences, around 59% occurring once. The data were taken from a study of blood T cells in healthy people across ages. The V gene's germline CDR1 is LGHNT and CDR2 FRNRAP. This CDR3 region has 13 residues. The study, taken as a whole, reports: Possibly, changes in expanded clonotypes were confounded because donor CMV status was unknown. More naive CD4+ cells and higher diversity were found in long-lived than in aged donors.

The rearrangement uses TRBV12-5 and TRBJ2-3; D is unresolved. Input material: blood. The TCR comes from a man aged 18 to 30 in good health. CDR3 in amino acids: CASGSPKTDMQYF. The CDR3 DNA follows: TGTGCTAGTGGTTCCCCGAAAACAGATATGCAGTATTTT.